Following are 24 T cell receptor beta chains from one sample sequenced in a study of CD8+CD57+ T cells in acquired aplastic anemia. Profiles of TCR beta VDJ and CDR3 were generated from a genomic DNA template. TCRdb used MiXCR to reprocess the reads, holding one entry per CDR3 protein. The sample has around 50,000 distinct CDR3 sequences, about two thirds seen once; the top ten hold around a third. Sequencing input: sorted CD4+, CD8+, or CD8+CD57+ T cells (not recorded which) from PBMCs. These receptors were collected from a human donor in good health, serving as a control.

V usage is TRBV29-1 and J usage is TRBJ1-2; possible D gene TRBD1, 6 bases. The CDR3 sequence is 13 residues long. In germline, CDR1 is SQVTM, CDR2 ANQGSEA. Deletions cut 3 bases from V and 1 base from J, with 9 bases between. CDR3 loop: CSVEAGDNYGYTF. The CDR3 DNA sequence: TGCAGCGTTGAGGCAGGGGATAACTATGGCTACACCTTC.

The genes are TRBV19 and TRBJ1-2, with 8 nucleotides matching TRBD1. J gave up 7 bases and V 5 bases, and 9 bases lay outside the gene matches. The CDR3 spans 14 residues. Germline loops: CDR1 LNHDA, CDR2 SQIVND (reference sequence). The CDR3 sequence: CASSPPGQDIGYTF. The CDR3 bases are TGTGCCAGTAGTCCTCCGGGACAGGACATTGGCTACACCTTC.

This clonotype has more than one count but fewer than ten. The V and J genes are TRBV24-1 and TRBJ1-5; D might be TRBD1 (5 bases). Germline values: CDR1 KGHDR, CDR2 SFDVKD. The germline V and J ends were trimmed by 5 bases and 3 bases, with 16 bases remaining between them. The CDR3 is made up of 16 amino acids. The CDR3 nucleotides read TGTGCCACCAGTGCACGGCCAGACAGCACCAATCAGCCCCAGCATTTT. Protein sequence: CATSARPDSTNQPQHF.

V is TRBV2 and J is TRBJ2-7; a weak D match, TRBD1 (6 bases). Trimming stripped 8 bases from V and 1 base from J, with 12 bases between. The CDR3 sequence is 13 residues long. Germline values: CDR1 SNHLY, CDR2 FYNNEI. CDR3 DNA sequence: TGTGCCAGCGGGGCCAGGGGTTCCTACGAGCAGTACTTC. Encoded protein: CASGARGSYEQYF.

The CDR3, as DNA: TGTGCCAGCAGTGAATTGGGGACTAGCGGGAGTGAGACCCAGTACTTC. Encoded protein: CASSELGTSGSETQYF. The chain employs TRBV25-1 and TRBJ2-5, with 14 bases matching TRBD2. This CDR3 contains 16 residues. CDR1 is MGHDK, CDR2 SYGVNS, per germline. V shed 1 base, J shed 5 bases, and the junction held 3 bases outside the gene matches.

This clonotype is a singleton in its sample. This rearrangement joins TRBV25-1 to TRBJ1-1, with 7 positions matching TRBD1. Germline trimming cut 6 bases from V and 1 base from J; bases unmatched to any gene: 23. The germline CDR1 and CDR2 sequences are MGHDK and SYGVNS. The CDR3 has 20 residues. The CDR3 reads CASSRKTSFLKGGGNTEAFF. In DNA form, the CDR3 reads TGTGCCAGCAGCCGCAAGACCTCATTCCTTAAAGGGGGCGGGAACACTGAAGCTTTCTTT. Supplemented by reference TRBV25-1 and TRBJ1-1, the full variable domain reads EADIYQTPRYLVIGTGKKITLECSQTMGHDKMYWYQQDPGMELHLIHYSYGVNSTEKGDLSSESTVSRIRTEHFPLTLESARPSHTSQYLCASSRKTSFLKGGGNTEAFFGQGTRLTVV.

The genes are TRBV7-3 and TRBJ2-2; D is possibly TRBD2 (5 bases). The V gene lost 5 bases and the J gene lost 4 bases, with 8 bases spanning the gap. Germline V gene data show CDR1 as SGHTA and CDR2 as FQGTGA. This CDR3 contains 13 residues. In nucleotides, the CDR3 is TGTGCCAGCAGCACCCTAGCCACCGGGGAGCTGTTTTTT. Protein sequence: CASSTLATGELFF.

Comments on this clonotype: A read error may produce the germline difference seen at one junction end. J is TRBJ2-2 and V is TRBV19, with D possibly matching TRBD2 (5 bases). This CDR3 region has 11 residues. The germline CDR1 and CDR2 sequences are LNHDA and SQIVND (reference sequence). The CDR3 nucleotides read TGTGCCAGTCAGTTAACCGGGGAGCTGTTCTTT. This sequence encodes CASQLTGELFF. Filled out from reference TRBV19 and TRBJ2-2, the complete variable domain reads DGGITQSPKYLFRKEGQNVTLSCEQNLNHDAMYWYRQDPGQGLRLIYYSQIVNDFQKGDIAEGYSVSREKKESFPLTVTSAQKNPTAFYLCASQLTGELFFGEGSRLTVL.

V usage is TRBV27 and J usage is TRBJ2-1; 7 bases fit TRBD2. Germline lookup yields CDR1 MNHEY and CDR2 SMNVEV (reference sequence). The CDR3 has 15 residues. Trimming removed 3 bases from V and 6 bases from J; junction bases left unmatched: 8. This CDR3 is CASSLGTGGGNEQFF. The CDR3 coding sequence is TGTGCCAGCAGTTTGGGGACGGGAGGAGGCAATGAGCAGTTCTTC.

Only a few counts were recorded for this clonotype. The V call is TRBV2, the J call TRBJ2-6, with 7 bases aligning to TRBD1. The CDR3 length is 17 residues. From germline, CDR1 is SNHLY and CDR2 FYNNEI. V lost 8 bases, J lost 0 bases, and 10 bases stayed unmatched. The CDR3 bases are TGTGCCAGCGAGACCGGGACAGTTAGCTCTGGGGCCAACGTCCTGACTTTC. It translates to CASETGTVSSGANVLTF.

This rearrangement joins TRBV25-1 to TRBJ2-7; 8 positions agree with TRBD1. The CDR3 has 14 amino acids. After removal of 3 bases from V and 4 bases from J, the junction contained 5 bases not matched to a gene. Germline V CDR1 and CDR2: MGHDK, SYGVNS. CDR3 sequence: CASSDTNRGYEQYF. The CDR3 nucleotides are TGTGCCAGCAGTGATACAAACAGGGGGTACGAGCAGTACTTC.

This rearrangement joins TRBV2 to TRBJ1-1; D might be TRBD1 (5 bases). Per the germline V gene, CDR1 is SNHLY and CDR2 is FYNNEI. Trimming cost V 7 bases and J 5 bases, with 14 bases left between them. The CDR3 runs 13 residues. The CDR3 reads CASKYGGNTEAFF. CDR3 coding DNA: TGTGCCAGCAAATACGGGGGTAATACTGAAGCTTTCTTT.

V and J are TRBV15 and TRBJ1-2; D gene unclear. Germline loops: CDR1 LNHNV, CDR2 YYDKDF (reference sequence). The CDR3 covers 15 residues. Trimming shortened V by 0 bases and J by 6 bases, and 14 bases separated the two germline ends. In DNA, the CDR3 is TGTGCCACCAGCAGAGATCCGGTGGAAAAGGATGGCTACACCTTC. This translates into CATSRDPVEKDGYTF. The whole variable domain, filled in from reference TRBV15 and TRBJ1-2, reads DAMVIQNPRYQVTQFGKPVTLSCSQTLNHNVMYWYQQKSSQAPKLLFHYYDKDFNNEADTPDNFQSRRPNTSFCFLDIRSPGLGDTAMYLCATSRDPVEKDGYTFGSGTRLTVV.

The chain combines TRBV24-1 with TRBJ1-2; D is unresolved. The CDR3 extends over 12 amino acids. The V gene lost 4 bases and the J gene lost 5 bases, with 7 bases spanning the gap. Germline CDR1 reads KGHDR; CDR2 reads SFDVKD. The CDR3: CATSDSVYGYTF. CDR3 sequence (DNA): TGTGCCACCAGTGACTCCGTTTATGGCTACACCTTC.

About this clonotype itself: A junction boundary mismatches the germline segment, possibly from a read error. J is TRBJ1-2 and V is TRBV30, with TRBD1 matching over 7 bases. Germline lookup yields CDR1 GTSNPN and CDR2 SVGIG (reference sequence). The CDR3 consists of 14 residues. In nucleotides, the CDR3 is TGTACCCAAGGAGGGGGCAGGCGAAGCTATGACTACACCTTC. It translates to CTQGGGRRSYDYTF.

Turning to this clonotype: At one boundary the junction diverges from the germline segment, which might be a read error. The V gene is TRBV20-1, the J gene TRBJ2-7; TRBD2 is a possible D gene (5 bases). CDR1 DFQATT and CDR2 SNEGSKA come from the germline V gene (reference sequence). The length of the CDR3 is 10 residues. This CDR3 reads CSADPEARNF. The CDR3 nucleotides read TGCAGTGCTGACCCGGAGGCACGAAACTTC.

J is TRBJ1-2 and V is TRBV2; D not certain. Trimming took off 2 bases at V and 5 bases at J, with 15 bases between the two ends. This CDR3 is 15 amino acids long. Germline CDR1 SNHLY, CDR2 FYNNEI. CDR3 DNA: TGTGCCAGCAGTGAAACTGGCAGCTTCAGTTATGGCTACACCTTC. It yields the protein CASSETGSFSYGYTF.

The chain is built from TRBV10-2 and TRBJ2-7; D perhaps matches TRBD2 (6 bases). CDR1 and CDR2 (germline): WSHSY, SAAADI. This CDR3 contains 17 residues. Deletions cut 6 bases from V and 5 bases from J, with 26 bases between. The CDR3 nucleotides read TGCGCCAGCAGCGAAACTGCCCGGGGGATGTTTTCCCACGAGCAGTACTTC. Protein product: CASSETARGMFSHEQYF.

The V and J genes are TRBV15 and TRBJ2-7; 8 bases are shared with TRBD1. CDR3 length: 16 amino acids. V shed 0 bases and J 2 bases; nucleotides not matched to a gene: 6. Germline V lookup: CDR1 LNHNV, CDR2 YYDKDF (reference sequence). CDR3 bases: TGTGCCACCAGCAGAGATCGGACAGGGCTGCCCTACGAGCAGTACTTC. It specifies CATSRDRTGLPYEQYF.

This clonotype is medium-sized by share. The chain has TRBV10-3 and TRBJ2-1, with D possibly matching TRBD1 (5 bases). Trimming pared 0 bases from V and 6 bases from J, leaving 15 bases between. There are 16 residues in the CDR3. Germline V CDR1 and CDR2: ENHRY, SYGVKD. CDR3 in amino acids: CAISESTSGFRNEQFF. The CDR3 DNA reads as TGTGCCATCAGTGAGTCGACGTCAGGGTTTCGCAATGAGCAGTTCTTC.

This clonotype has only a few counts. The V call is TRBV25-1, the J call TRBJ2-5; D is unclear. V was cut by 1 base and J by 5 bases, with 14 bases left in between. Germline V gene lookup returns CDR1 MGHDK and CDR2 SYGVNS. The CDR3 is 15 amino acids. The CDR3: CASSELGLIVETQYF. For the CDR3, the DNA is TGTGCCAGCAGTGAATTAGGTTTGATCGTGGAGACCCAGTACTTC.

The chain joins TRBV19 to TRBJ2-3; 9 bases match TRBD1. V lost 3 bases to trimming and J lost 4 bases; unmatched junction nucleotides: 2. This CDR3 has 14 amino acids. Germline V gives CDR1 LNHDA, CDR2 SQIVND (reference sequence). The CDR3 bases are TGTGCCAGTAGTATGCGACAGGGGGCAGATACGCAGTATTTT. Its translation: CASSMRQGADTQYF.

This clonotype showed up many times. The chain carries TRBV12-3 or TRBV12-4 and TRBJ1-1, with 7 positions matching TRBD1. CDR3 length: 15 amino acids. V gave up 4 bases and J gave up 1 base; unmatched junction bases: 6. The CDR3: CASSSSGTANTEAFF. The CDR3 DNA follows: TGTGCCAGCAGTTCCTCCGGGACAGCGAACACTGAAGCTTTCTTT.

The chain is built from TRBV6-4 and TRBJ2-7, with TRBD1 matching 9 bases. Germline CDR1 reads MRHNA; CDR2 reads SNTAGT. The CDR3 consists of 16 residues. With 4 bases clipped from V and 6 bases from J, the junction kept 13 bases outside the gene matches. The CDR3 DNA sequence: TGTGCCAGCAGTGCCTCCTCCGGGACAGGGCCTTTCGAGCAGTACTTC. Encoded protein: CASSASSGTGPFEQYF.